This paragraph reports one TCR beta chain. This clonotype was seen only a few times. The target of this receptor is not known. Within one base of it there is no much larger clone, and no base qualities were kept. The sample belongs to a study of regulatory T cells in long-lasting Graves disease (dated by TCRdb to 2020 to 2022). Regarding the research as a whole: To count as having persistent Graves' disease, a patient had to have received antithyroid drug treatment for over 5 years with TSH receptor autoantibodies remaining persistently positive. This study used TCR sequencing and RNA sequencing of peripheral blood to compare persistent Graves' disease patients against newly diagnosed Graves' disease patients. The study took place in China and was registered as a clinical trial. A total of about 35 samples underwent TCR sequencing: around 13 from persistent and about 20 from newly diagnosed Graves' disease patients. Persistent Graves' disease patients in the clinical cohort had taken antithyroid drugs for approximately 10 years on average.

Library construction relied on multiplex PCR. TCRdb shows the sequencer as Illumina HiSeq 4000. iRepertoire HTBI primers and Arm-PCR amplification of CDR3 regions were used to construct TCR beta libraries. Before sequencing, the PCR products underwent gel purification. Regarding the original processing steps: A total of some 60 TRBV and approximately 15 TRBJ segments were identified across samples and were used for gene usage analysis of CDR3 amino acid clonotypes. COPE and FqMerger were used to merge filtered high-quality paired reads into contigs. BLAST was used to align contigs to IMGT TRBV, TRBD and TRBJ reference genes, and CDR3 was defined according to IMGT. Clonotypes above 0.1% frequency were classified as highly expanded clones. Repertoire diversity was measured by Shannon entropy, and V-J evenness by the Gini coefficient. A clonotype was considered public if more than one individual shared it. The raw public reads went through TCRdb reprocessing: fastp at Q25, MiXCR clone calling, in-frame beta chains kept. For every CDR3 protein sequence, its rows merge into one entry that carries the most common genes and DNA. The V and J calls and clone size are TCRdb's, not the authors'. The sample includes almost 350,000 distinct CDR3 sequences, with about 19% observed a single time. Clones ranked in the top ten supply approximately 31% of the sample.

CDR1 is given as SNHLY and CDR2 as FYNNEI, both from the germline V gene. The V end gives up 5 bases and the J end 6 bases, leaving 11 bases in the junction not matched to a gene. The CDR3 spans 16 residues, from the cysteine through the phenylalanine. The entry retains the CDR3 DNA only, 48 bases that are in frame from base 1. Explained via the paper, the time point label denotes: persistent/refractory GD, antithyroid drugs over 5 years with positive TRAb. RNA was extracted from PBMCs in TRIzol for both TCR sequencing and RNA sequencing. The diagnosis of Graves' disease followed American Thyroid Association guidelines. The patients came from an endocrinology department in Xi'an, China. From each patient, around 9 milliliters of peripheral blood was collected into an EDTA anticoagulant tube. Ficoll Paque Plus density gradient separation was used to isolate PBMCs, and no additional T cell sorting was done. An Agilent 2100 Bioanalyzer and agarose gel were used to assess RNA quality, and a NanoDrop 2000 was used to measure RNA concentration.

Study-wide conclusions, independent of this receptor: Sequencing and analysis were restricted to the TCR beta chain. As a limitation, the authors acknowledged that the small sample size may reduce accuracy. More public clonotypes were shared among persistent patients (more than 2,500) than among newly diagnosed patients (more than 900). Because the primary lesion, thyroid tissue, could not be accessed, the study looked at peripheral blood alone. Persistent Graves' disease patients showed lower TCR Shannon entropy and fewer highly expanded clones than newly diagnosed patients, suggesting clonal expansion. Preferential use of TRBV28, TRBJ1-2 and TRBJ2-5 was observed in persistent disease, whereas TRBV20-1 and TRBJ2-1 were favored in newly diagnosed disease.

Sequencing used peripheral blood mononuclear cells (PBMCs), obtained when the disease was refractory, from a patient treated with antithyroid drugs. The receptor was derived from a female donor with Graves disease. Recombination linked TRBV2 to TRBJ2-2; TRBD1 matches 8 bases in the middle. The bases are TGTGCCAGCAGTACGATCCGGGGCAGGGGGCCCGGGGAGCTGTTTTTT. This gives the protein CASSTIRGRGPGELFF.